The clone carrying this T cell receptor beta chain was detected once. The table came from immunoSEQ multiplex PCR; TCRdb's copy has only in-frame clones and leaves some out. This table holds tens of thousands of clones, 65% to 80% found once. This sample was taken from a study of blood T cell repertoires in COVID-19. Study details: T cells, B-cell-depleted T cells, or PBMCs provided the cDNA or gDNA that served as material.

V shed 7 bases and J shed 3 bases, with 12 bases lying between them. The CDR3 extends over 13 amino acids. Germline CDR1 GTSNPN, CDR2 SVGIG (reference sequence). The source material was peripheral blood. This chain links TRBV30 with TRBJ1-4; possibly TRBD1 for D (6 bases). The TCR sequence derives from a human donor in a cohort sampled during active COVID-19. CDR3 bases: TGTGCCTCTCAAGGACAGTCTAATGAAAAACTGTTTTTT. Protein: CASQGQSNEKLFF.